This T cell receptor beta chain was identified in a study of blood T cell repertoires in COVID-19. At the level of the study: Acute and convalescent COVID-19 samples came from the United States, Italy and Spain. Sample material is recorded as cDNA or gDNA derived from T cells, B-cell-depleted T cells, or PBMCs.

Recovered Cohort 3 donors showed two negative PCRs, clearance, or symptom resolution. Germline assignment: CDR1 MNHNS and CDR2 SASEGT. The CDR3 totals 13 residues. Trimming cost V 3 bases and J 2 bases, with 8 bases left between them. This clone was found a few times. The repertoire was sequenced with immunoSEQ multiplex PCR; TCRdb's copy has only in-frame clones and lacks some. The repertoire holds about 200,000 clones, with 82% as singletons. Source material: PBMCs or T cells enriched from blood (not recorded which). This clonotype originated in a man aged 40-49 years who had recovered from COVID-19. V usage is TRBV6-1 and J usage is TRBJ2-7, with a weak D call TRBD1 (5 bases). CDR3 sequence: CASSDRAPYEQYF. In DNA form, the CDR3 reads TGTGCCAGCAGTGACAGGGCCCCCTACGAGCAGTACTTC.